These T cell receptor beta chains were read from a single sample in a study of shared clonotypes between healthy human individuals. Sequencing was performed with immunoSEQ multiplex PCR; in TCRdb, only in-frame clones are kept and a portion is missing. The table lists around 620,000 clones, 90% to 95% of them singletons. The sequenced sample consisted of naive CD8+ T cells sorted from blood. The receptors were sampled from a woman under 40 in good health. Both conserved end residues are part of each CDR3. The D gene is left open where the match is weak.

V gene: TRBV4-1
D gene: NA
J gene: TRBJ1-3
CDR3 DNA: TGCGCCAGCAGCCAAGATCCACCCGGTGCAGAGGCTGGAAACACCATATATTTT
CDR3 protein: CASSQDPPGAEAGNTIYF

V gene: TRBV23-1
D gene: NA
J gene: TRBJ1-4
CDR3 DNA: TGCGCCAGCGATAGCAGGGCGAAGGAAAAACTGTTTTTT
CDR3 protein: CASDSRAKEKLFF

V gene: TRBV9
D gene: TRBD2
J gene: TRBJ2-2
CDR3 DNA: TGTGCCAGCAGCGGCCGACTATTGAGCGGGAGGGTCGGGGAGCTGTTTTTT
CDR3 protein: CASSGRLLSGRVGELFF

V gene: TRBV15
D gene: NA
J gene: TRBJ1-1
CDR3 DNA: TGTGCCACCAGCTTAGTTTCATGGACCGATCCCACTGAAGCTTTCTTT
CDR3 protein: CATSLVSWTDPTEAFF

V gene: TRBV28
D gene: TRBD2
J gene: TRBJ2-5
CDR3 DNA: TGTGCCAGCAGTGACATCGGGGGGGAGACCCAGTACTTC
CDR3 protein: CASSDIGGETQYF

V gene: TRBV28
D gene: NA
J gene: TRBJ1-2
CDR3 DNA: TGTGCCAGCAGTCCCTCGGGGATGGATGGCTACACCTTC
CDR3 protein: CASSPSGMDGYTF

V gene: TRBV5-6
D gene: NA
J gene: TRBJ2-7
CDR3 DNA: TGTGCCAGCAGCTTGGGGGACTTCTTGACCGGGCAGTACTTC
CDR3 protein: CASSLGDFLTGQYF

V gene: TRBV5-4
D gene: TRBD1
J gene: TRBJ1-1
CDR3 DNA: TGTGCCAGCAGCTTGGTTTCAGGGGGCGGAGAAGCTTTCTTT
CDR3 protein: CASSLVSGGGEAFF

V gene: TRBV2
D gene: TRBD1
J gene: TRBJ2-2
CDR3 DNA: TGTGCCAGCAGAAGACAGGGGGCGCGAATGGCCGGGGAGCTGTTTTTT
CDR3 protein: CASRRQGARMAGELFF

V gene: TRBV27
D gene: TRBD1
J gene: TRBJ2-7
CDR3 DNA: TGTGCCAGCAGGGCAGGGGGCAGCGGACTCCTTCAGTACTTC
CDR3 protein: CASRAGGSGLLQYF

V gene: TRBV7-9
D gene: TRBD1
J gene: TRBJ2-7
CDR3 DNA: TGTACCAGCAACTTAGCCGGACAGGGCTACGAGCAGTACTTC
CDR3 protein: CTSNLAGQGYEQYF

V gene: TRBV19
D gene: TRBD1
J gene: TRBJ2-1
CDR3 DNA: TGTGCCAGTAGTATAGGCCTCGGACAGGGTGGGCTCTTC
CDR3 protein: CASSIGLGQGGLF

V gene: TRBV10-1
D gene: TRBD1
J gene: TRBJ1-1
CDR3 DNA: TGCGCCAGCAGTGGTGGCCGGGACAGAAGAACTGAAGCTTTCTTT
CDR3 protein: CASSGGRDRRTEAFF

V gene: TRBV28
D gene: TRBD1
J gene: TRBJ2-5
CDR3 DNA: TGTGCCAGCAGTGCGAATGACAGGGTTTCATCAGAGACCCAGTACTTC
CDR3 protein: CASSANDRVSSETQYF

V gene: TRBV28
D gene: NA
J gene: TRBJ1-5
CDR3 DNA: TGTGCCAGCCTTCCAGGGTACAACAATCAGCCCCAGCATTTT
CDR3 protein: CASLPGYNNQPQHF